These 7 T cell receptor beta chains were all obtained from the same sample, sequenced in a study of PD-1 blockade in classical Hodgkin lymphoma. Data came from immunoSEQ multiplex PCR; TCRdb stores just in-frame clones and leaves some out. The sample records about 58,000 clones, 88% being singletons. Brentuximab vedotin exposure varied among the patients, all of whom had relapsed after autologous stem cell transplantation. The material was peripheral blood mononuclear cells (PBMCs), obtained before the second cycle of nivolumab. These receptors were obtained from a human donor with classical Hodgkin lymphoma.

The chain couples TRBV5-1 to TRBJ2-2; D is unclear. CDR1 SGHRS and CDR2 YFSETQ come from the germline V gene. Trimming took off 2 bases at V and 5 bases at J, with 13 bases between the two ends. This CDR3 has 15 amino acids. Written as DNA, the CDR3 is TGCGCCAGCAGCTTAGGAAGGGTGGGGACCGGGGAGCTGTTTTTT. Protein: CASSLGRVGTGELFF.

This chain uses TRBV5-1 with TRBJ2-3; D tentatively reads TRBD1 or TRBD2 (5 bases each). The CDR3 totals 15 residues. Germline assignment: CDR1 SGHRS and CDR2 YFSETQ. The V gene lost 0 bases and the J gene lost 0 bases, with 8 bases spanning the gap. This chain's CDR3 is CASSLGGTSTDTQYF. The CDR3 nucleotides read TGCGCCAGCAGCTTGGGTGGGACCAGCACAGATACGCAGTATTTT. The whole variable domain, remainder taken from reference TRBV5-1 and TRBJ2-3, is KAGVTQTPRYLIKTRGQQVTLSCSPISGHRSVSWYQQTPGQGLQFLFEYFSETQRNKGNFPGRFSGRQFSNSRSEMNVSTLELGDSALYLCASSLGGTSTDTQYFGPGTRLTVL.

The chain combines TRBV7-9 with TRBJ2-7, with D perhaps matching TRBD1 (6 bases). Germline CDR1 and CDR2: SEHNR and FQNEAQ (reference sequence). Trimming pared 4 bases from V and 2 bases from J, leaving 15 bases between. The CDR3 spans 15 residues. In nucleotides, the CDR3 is TGTGCCAGCAGCTCGTCCACAGGGATAACCTACGAGCAGTACTTC. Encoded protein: CASSSSTGITYEQYF.

CDR3 nucleotide sequence: TGTGCCACCACTCCTGTACTACTAAGGAACTATGGCTACACCTTC. Translated: CATTPVLLRNYGYTF. This chain connects TRBV2 to TRBJ1-2; no clear D gene. The germline V and J ends were trimmed by 10 bases and 2 bases, with 20 bases remaining between them. The CDR3 sequence is 15 residues long. Germline V gene data show CDR1 as SNHLY and CDR2 as FYNNEI.

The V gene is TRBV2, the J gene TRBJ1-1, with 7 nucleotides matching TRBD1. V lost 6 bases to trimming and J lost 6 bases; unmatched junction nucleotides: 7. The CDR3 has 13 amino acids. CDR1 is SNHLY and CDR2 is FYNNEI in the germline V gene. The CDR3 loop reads CASSRGVGAEAFF. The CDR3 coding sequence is TGTGCCAGCAGCAGGGGGGTAGGGGCTGAAGCTTTCTTT.

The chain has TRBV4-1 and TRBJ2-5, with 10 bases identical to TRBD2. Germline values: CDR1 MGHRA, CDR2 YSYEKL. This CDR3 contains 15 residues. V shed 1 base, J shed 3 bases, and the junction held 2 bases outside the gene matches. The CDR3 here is CASSQVGLAEETQYF. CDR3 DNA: TGCGCCAGCAGCCAAGTAGGACTAGCGGAAGAGACCCAGTACTTC.

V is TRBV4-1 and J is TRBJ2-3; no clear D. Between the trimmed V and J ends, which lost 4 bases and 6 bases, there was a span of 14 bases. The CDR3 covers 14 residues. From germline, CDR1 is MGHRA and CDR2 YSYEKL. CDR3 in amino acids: CASSPGPWLDTQYF. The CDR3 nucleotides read TGCGCCAGCAGCCCCGGGCCCTGGCTCGATACGCAGTATTTT.